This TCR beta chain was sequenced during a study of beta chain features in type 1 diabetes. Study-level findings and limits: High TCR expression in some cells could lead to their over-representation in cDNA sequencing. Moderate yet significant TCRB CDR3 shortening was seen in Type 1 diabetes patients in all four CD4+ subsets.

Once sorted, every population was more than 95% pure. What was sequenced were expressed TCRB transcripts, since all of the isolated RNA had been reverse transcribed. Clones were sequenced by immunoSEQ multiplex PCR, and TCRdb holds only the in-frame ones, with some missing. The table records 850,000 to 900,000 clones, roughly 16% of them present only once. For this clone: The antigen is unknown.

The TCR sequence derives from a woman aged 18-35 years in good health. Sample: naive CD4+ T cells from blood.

Here the CDR3 reads CASSFSRYGYTF. The CDR3, as DNA: TGTGCCAGCAGTTTTTCTAGATATGGCTACACCTTC. The chain employs TRBV28 and TRBJ1-2; D is uncertain. V was shortened by 3 bases and J by 5 bases, with 7 bases between the two germline ends. From germline, CDR1 is MDHEN and CDR2 SYDVKM. The CDR3 has 12 residues.